The 27 T cell receptor beta chains given below trace back to one sample, sequenced in a study of PD-1 blockade in classical Hodgkin lymphoma. As to time point: cycle 4 day 1 (C4D1), after five to seven weeks of nivolumab. Each patient's relapse followed autologous stem cell transplantation, and brentuximab vedotin exposure varied. Thawed PBMCs yielded CD4+ T cells through magnetic negative selection. This table comes from immunoSEQ multiplex PCR, and its TCRdb copy is limited to in-frame clones, with some not included. The sample contains roughly 32,000 clones, roughly 92% of which appear only once. This sample comprised CD4+ T cells from blood, obtained before the fourth cycle of nivolumab. These receptors were obtained from a human donor with classical Hodgkin lymphoma.

The V gene is TRBV6-5, the J gene TRBJ1-2, with D unclear. Germline V gene sequence: CDR1 MNHEY, CDR2 SVGAGI. This CDR3 spans 14 amino acids. Trimming stripped 4 bases from V and 4 bases from J, with 13 bases between. The CDR3 coding sequence is TGTGCCAGCAGTTCGCGCCCCTCGGGCTATGGCTACACCTTC. Amino acid sequence: CASSSRPSGYGYTF.

The chain joins TRBV11-3 to TRBJ2-2, with TRBD2 as a possible D gene (6 bases). Trimming removed 5 bases at V and 3 bases at J, with 13 bases between. Germline CDR1 is SGHNT and CDR2 is YENEEA. CDR3 length: 15 residues. The CDR3 loop reads CASSGTGPDTGELFF. The CDR3 DNA is TGTGCCAGCAGCGGGACTGGACCAGACACCGGGGAGCTGTTTTTT.

The V call is TRBV27, the J call TRBJ2-3; either TRBD1 or TRBD2 may fit D (6 bases each). The CDR3 is made up of 14 amino acids. CDR1 is MNHEY and CDR2 is SMNVEV in the germline V gene (reference sequence). Trimming removed 6 bases at V and 6 bases at J, with 16 bases between. DNA of the CDR3: TGTGCCAGCAGAGACAGAGAAGGGGGGGATACGCAGTATTTT. It translates to CASRDREGGDTQYF.

The V gene is TRBV6-6, the J gene TRBJ2-7, with D possibly matching TRBD2 (6 bases). The length of the CDR3 is 14 residues. V was clipped by 6 bases and J by 0 bases, with 12 bases between them. CDR1 MNHNY and CDR2 SVGAGI come from the germline V gene (reference sequence). The CDR3 coding sequence is TGTGCCAGCAGGGAGCGGGTGAGCTCCTACGAGCAGTACTTC. Protein: CASRERVSSYEQYF.

This clone has a single count. The chain combines TRBV25-1 with TRBJ1-5, with D possibly being TRBD1 (5 bases). Germline V gene data show CDR1 as MGHDK and CDR2 as SYGVNS. This CDR3 is 12 amino acids long. V dropped 6 bases and J dropped 5 bases, with 8 bases sitting between them. For the CDR3, the DNA is TGTGCCAGCAGAGTGGGGGATCAGCCCCAGCATTTT. Encoded protein: CASRVGDQPQHF. Combining the CDR3 with reference TRBV25-1 and TRBJ1-5 gives the whole variable domain EADIYQTPRYLVIGTGKKITLECSQTMGHDKMYWYQQDPGMELHLIHYSYGVNSTEKGDLSSESTVSRIRTEHFPLTLESARPSHTSQYLCASRVGDQPQHFGDGTRLSIL.

The V and J genes are TRBV11-2 and TRBJ2-1; perhaps TRBD2 as D (6 bases). This CDR3 has 13 amino acids. Per germline, CDR1 SGHAT and CDR2 FQNNGV. The V and J ends lost 6 bases and 1 base respectively, with 7 bases between them. The CDR3 nucleotides are TGTGCCAGCAGGCGGGATTCCTACAATGAGCAGTTCTTC. It yields the protein CASRRDSYNEQFF.

The V call is TRBV19, the J call TRBJ2-6; D call uncertain. Germline CDR1 and CDR2: LNHDA and SQIVND (reference sequence). V lost 5 bases and J 0 bases, leaving 14 bases between the germline ends. The CDR3 runs to 17 residues. CDR3 sequence (DNA): TGTGCCAGTAGTTCCCGGGCCTCCAGCTCTGGGGCCAACGTCCTGACTTTC. Protein: CASSSRASSSGANVLTF. Full variable domain (rest looked up from reference TRBV19 and TRBJ2-6): DGGITQSPKYLFRKEGQNVTLSCEQNLNHDAMYWYRQDPGQGLRLIYYSQIVNDFQKGDIAEGYSVSREKKESFPLTVTSAQKNPTAFYLCASSSRASSSGANVLTFGAGSRLTVL.

This chain joins TRBV11-2 and TRBJ2-5; tentatively, D is TRBD2 (6 bases). The V and J ends lost 3 bases and 4 bases respectively, with 12 bases between them. The CDR3 is made up of 14 amino acids. Germline V gene lookup returns CDR1 SGHAT and CDR2 FQNNGV. CDR3 amino acids: CASSFRGLGETQYF. As DNA, the CDR3 is TGTGCCAGCAGCTTCCGGGGACTTGGAGAGACCCAGTACTTC.

The chain has TRBV10-2 and TRBJ1-2; D call uncertain. The germline CDR1 and CDR2 sequences are WSHSY and SAAADI. Deletions cut 6 bases from V and 5 bases from J, with 10 bases between. This CDR3 comprises 12 residues. The CDR3 is CASRDGSYGYTF. In DNA, the CDR3 is TGCGCCAGCAGGGACGGATCATATGGCTACACCTTC.

The CDR3, as DNA: TGCGCCAGCAGCCTTCAAGGCAACCAGGGGATTTCTGAAAAACTGTTTTTT. This codes for CASSLQGNQGISEKLFF. The chain uses TRBV4-1 and TRBJ1-4, with D maybe TRBD1 (6 bases). The length of the CDR3 is 17 residues. Germline values: CDR1 MGHRA, CDR2 YSYEKL. Trimming pared 4 bases from V and 7 bases from J, leaving 22 bases between.

The genes are TRBV11-3 and TRBJ2-7; D is perhaps TRBD1 (6 bases). CDR1 and CDR2 from the germline V gene are SGHNT and YENEEA. The CDR3 runs to 15 residues. Trimming left V 0 bases short and J 1 base short, with 10 bases between. The CDR3 sequence is CASSLDSTGSYEQYF. CDR3 DNA sequence: TGTGCCAGCAGCTTAGACTCTACAGGGTCCTACGAGCAGTACTTC.

The V gene is TRBV18, the J gene TRBJ1-4; tentatively, D is TRBD1 (6 bases). CDR3 length: 14 amino acids. Trimming removed 8 bases from V and 5 bases from J, with 15 bases in between. Germline V gene lookup returns CDR1 KGHSH and CDR2 LQKENI. CDR3 sequence reads: CASQLDRRNEKLFF. The DNA of the CDR3 is TGTGCCAGCCAACTGGACAGACGAAATGAAAAACTGTTTTTT. The full variable domain, in which reference TRBV18 and TRBJ1-4 provide the parts outside the CDR3, is NAGVMQNPRHLVRRRGQEARLRCSPMKGHSHVYWYRQLPEEGLKFMVYLQKENIIDESGMPKERFSAEFPKEGPSILRIQQVVRGDSAAYFCASQLDRRNEKLFFGSGTQLSVL.

The V call is TRBV7-2, the J call TRBJ1-5; possible D gene TRBD1, 6 bases. Germline lookup yields CDR1 SGHTA and CDR2 FQGNSA. This CDR3 has 14 amino acids. V lost 5 bases, J lost 6 bases, and 14 bases lay in between. The CDR3 spells CASSVDSRTQPQHF. DNA of the CDR3: TGTGCCAGCAGCGTGGACAGTCGCACTCAGCCCCAGCATTTT. The complete variable domain, with remaining parts taken from reference TRBV7-2 and TRBJ1-5, reads GAGVSQSPSNKVTEKGKDVELRCDPISGHTALYWYRQSLGQGLEFLIYFQGNSAPDKSGLPSDRFSAERTGGSVSTLTIQRTQQEDSAVYLCASSVDSRTQPQHFGDGTRLSIL.

The chain is built from TRBV6-1 and TRBJ2-7; D is possibly TRBD1 (5 bases). V lost 4 bases to trimming and J lost 5 bases, with 15 bases between them. CDR1 MNHNS and CDR2 SASEGT come from the germline V gene. The CDR3 covers 14 residues. The CDR3 loop is CASSVWGRTDEQYF. As DNA, the CDR3 is TGTGCCAGCAGTGTATGGGGCCGAACCGACGAGCAGTACTTC.

CDR3 nucleotides: TGTGCCTGGAGTTCTGTCGGAAACACCATATATTTT. Amino acids: CAWSSVGNTIYF. This chain links TRBV30 with TRBJ1-3, with D uncertain. CDR1 is GTSNPN, CDR2 SVGIG, per germline (reference sequence). The V and J ends lost 2 bases and 4 bases respectively, with 6 bases between them. The CDR3 runs to 12 residues.

The chain couples TRBV6-5 to TRBJ2-1, with 11 positions matching TRBD1. The V segment lost 0 bases and the J segment 6 bases; nucleotides outside the gene matches: 4. CDR3 length: 16 residues. The germline gives CDR1 MNHEY, CDR2 SVGAGI. The CDR3 protein is CASSYSDRGRVNEQFF. In nucleotides, the CDR3 is TGTGCCAGCAGTTACTCGGACAGGGGGCGCGTCAATGAGCAGTTCTTC.

The chain employs TRBV7-8 and TRBJ2-2; TRBD2 matches at 9 bases. This CDR3 comprises 21 residues. Germline V gives CDR1 SGHVS, CDR2 FQNEAQ. The J segment lost 1 base and the V segment lost 1 base, leaving 16 bases of the junction unmatched. The CDR3 is CASSLDWRWVAGDGNTGELFF. In nucleotides, the CDR3 is TGTGCCAGCAGCTTAGACTGGCGGTGGGTAGCGGGAGATGGGAACACCGGGGAGCTGTTTTTT. The whole variable domain, filled in from reference TRBV7-8 and TRBJ2-2, reads GAGVSQSPRYKVAKRGQDVALRCDPISGHVSLFWYQQALGQGPEFLTYFQNEAQLDKSGLPSDRFFAERPEGSVSTLKIQRTQQEDSAVYLCASSLDWRWVAGDGNTGELFFGEGSRLTVL.

This clone is a singleton in its sample. The chain is built from TRBV4-2 and TRBJ2-1; TRBD1 matches at 8 bases. Trimming at V came to 3 bases and at J to 6 bases, leaving 7 bases not matched to a gene. The germline V gene encodes CDR1 LGHNA and CDR2 YNFKEQ. There are 15 residues in the CDR3. CDR3 sequence (DNA): TGTGCCAGCAGCCAGGGCCCTGGGACAGGCAATGAGCAGTTCTTC. Protein sequence: CASSQGPGTGNEQFF.

This chain connects TRBV7-8 to TRBJ1-5, with D maybe TRBD1 (6 bases). The CDR3 extends over 14 amino acids. V lost 4 bases to trimming and J lost 5 bases, with 12 bases between them. Per germline, CDR1 SGHVS and CDR2 FQNEAQ. The CDR3 sequence: CASSSRGGYQPQHF. CDR3 sequence (DNA): TGTGCCAGCAGCTCCAGAGGGGGTTATCAGCCCCAGCATTTT.

This chain uses TRBV6-1 with TRBJ1-5, with 9 nucleotides matching TRBD1. The germline V gene has CDR1 MNHNS and CDR2 SASEGT. J was trimmed by 4 bases and V by 4 bases; bases with no gene match: 5. The CDR3 sequence is 15 residues long. CDR3: CASSGRQGVNQPQHF. The CDR3 nucleotides read TGTGCCAGCAGTGGGAGACAGGGGGTTAATCAGCCCCAGCATTTT.

The chain couples TRBV15 to TRBJ2-3; possible D gene TRBD2, 5 bases. The CDR3 runs to 16 residues. Germline CDR1 and CDR2: LNHNV and YYDKDF (reference sequence). The germline V and J ends were trimmed by 8 bases and 6 bases, with 24 bases remaining between them. The CDR3 nucleotides read TGTGCCACCCGACGGCCCAATCGTGAGGGCCGGGATACGCAGTATTTT. Its translation is CATRRPNREGRDTQYF.

The gene calls are TRBV7-6 and TRBJ1-1; D is ambiguous. The germline CDR1 and CDR2 sequences are SGHVS and FNYEAQ. Trimming cost V 3 bases and J 1 base, with 6 bases left between them. CDR3 size: 13 residues. The CDR3 loop is CASSLGRNTEAFF. The CDR3 bases are TGTGCCAGCAGCTTGGGCAGGAACACTGAAGCTTTCTTT.

The chain employs TRBV27 and TRBJ2-7; 9 positions agree with TRBD1. The ends lost 6 bases at V and 2 bases at J; junction bases unmatched: 14. The CDR3 runs to 17 residues. Per the germline V gene, CDR1 is MNHEY and CDR2 is SMNVEV (reference sequence). CDR3 DNA sequence: TGTGCCAGCAGGCTTAACAGGGGGCTCACTAGACCCTACGAGCAGTACTTC. This gives the protein CASRLNRGLTRPYEQYF.

The chain couples TRBV11-2 to TRBJ1-1; tentative D call: TRBD1 (5 bases). V lost 3 bases, J lost 10 bases, and 18 bases lay in between. Germline-derived CDR1 and CDR2 are SGHAT and FQNNGV. This CDR3 has 14 amino acids. CDR3 bases: TGTGCCAGCAGCTTCGGACAAACCCAGGAGGGAGCTTTCTTT. Amino acid sequence: CASSFGQTQEGAFF.

This chain links TRBV7-8 with TRBJ1-5, with D tentatively TRBD1 (6 bases). In germline, CDR1 is SGHVS, CDR2 FQNEAQ. The V end was cut by 5 bases, the J end by 1 base, with 18 bases between. CDR3 length equals 17 residues. The CDR3 loop is CASSAEGGRGSNQPQHF. CDR3 in DNA: TGTGCCAGCAGCGCCGAAGGGGGTAGAGGGAGCAATCAGCCCCAGCATTTT.

This clone was counted a single time. The chain recombines TRBV4-2 with TRBJ2-7, with 9 positions matching TRBD2. V dropped 3 bases and J dropped 1; count of bases not matched to a gene: 4. Germline loops: CDR1 LGHNA, CDR2 YNFKEQ. This CDR3 region has 15 residues. Here the CDR3 DNA reads TGTGCCAGCAGCCAGTTACTAGCGGGTTCCTACGAGCAGTACTTC. Its translation: CASSQLLAGSYEQYF.

This clone showed up just once. The junction differs from germline at one of its ends, possibly a read error. This sequence joins TRBV29-1 and TRBJ1-1, with 7 bases lining up with TRBD1. Per germline, CDR1 SQVTM and CDR2 ANQGSEA. The CDR3 covers 12 residues. The CDR3 loop is CSLEGRGRGAFF. CDR3 sequence (DNA): TGCAGCCTTGAGGGAAGGGGGCGGGGAGCTTTCTTT.